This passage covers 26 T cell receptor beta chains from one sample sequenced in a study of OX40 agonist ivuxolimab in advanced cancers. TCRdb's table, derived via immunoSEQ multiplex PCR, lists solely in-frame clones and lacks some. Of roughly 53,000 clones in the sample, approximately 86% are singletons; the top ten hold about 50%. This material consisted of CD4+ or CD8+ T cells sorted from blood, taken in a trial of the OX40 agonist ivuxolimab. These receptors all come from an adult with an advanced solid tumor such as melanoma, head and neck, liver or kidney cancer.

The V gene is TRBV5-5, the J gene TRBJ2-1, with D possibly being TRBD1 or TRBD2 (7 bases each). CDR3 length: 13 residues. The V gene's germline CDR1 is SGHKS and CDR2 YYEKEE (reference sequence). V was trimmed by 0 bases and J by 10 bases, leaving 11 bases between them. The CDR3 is CASSLVRGGEQFF. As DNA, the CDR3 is TGTGCCAGCAGCTTGGTCAGGGGGGGCGAGCAGTTCTTC.

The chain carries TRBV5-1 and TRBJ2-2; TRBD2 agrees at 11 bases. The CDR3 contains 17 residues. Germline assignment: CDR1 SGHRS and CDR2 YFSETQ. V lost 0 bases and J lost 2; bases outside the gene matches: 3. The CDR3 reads CASSLGLAGFNTGELFF. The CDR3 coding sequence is TGCGCCAGCAGCTTGGGACTAGCGGGATTTAACACCGGGGAGCTGTTTTTT.

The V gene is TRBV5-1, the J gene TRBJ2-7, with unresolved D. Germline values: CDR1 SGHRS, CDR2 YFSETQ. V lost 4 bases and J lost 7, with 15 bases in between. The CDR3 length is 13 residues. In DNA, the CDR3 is TGCGCCAGCAGCGACGGGCCGGAGAGGGAGCAGTACTTC. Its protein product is CASSDGPEREQYF.

The CDR3 DNA is TGTGCCAGCAGAAGCACAGGGGAATCCGGGGCCAACGTCCTGACTTTC. It translates to CASRSTGESGANVLTF. The chain combines TRBV13 with TRBJ2-6, with 7 bases fitting TRBD1. The CDR3 consists of 16 residues. CDR1 and CDR2 from the germline V gene are PRHDT and FYEKMQ (reference sequence). Losses at the gene ends were 6 bases for V and 4 bases for J; bases not matched to a gene: 9.

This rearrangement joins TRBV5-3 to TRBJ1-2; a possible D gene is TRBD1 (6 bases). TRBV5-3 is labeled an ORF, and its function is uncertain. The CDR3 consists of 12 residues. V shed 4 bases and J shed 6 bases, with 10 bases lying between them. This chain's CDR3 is CARSNNRDGYTF. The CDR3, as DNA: TGTGCCAGAAGCAACAACAGGGATGGCTACACCTTC.

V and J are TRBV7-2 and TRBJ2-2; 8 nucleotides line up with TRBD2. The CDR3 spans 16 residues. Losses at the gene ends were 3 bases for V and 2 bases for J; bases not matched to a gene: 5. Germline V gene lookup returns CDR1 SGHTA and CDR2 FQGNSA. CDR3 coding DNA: TGTGCCAGCAGCTTGTGGAGCGGGGGCAACACCGGGGAGCTGTTTTTT. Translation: CASSLWSGGNTGELFF.

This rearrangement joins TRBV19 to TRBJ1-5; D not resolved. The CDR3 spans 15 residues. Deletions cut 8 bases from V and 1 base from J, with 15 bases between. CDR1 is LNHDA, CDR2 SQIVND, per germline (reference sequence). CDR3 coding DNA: TGTGCCAGTGCTAAGAGGGAATTCAGCAATCAGCCCCAGCATTTT. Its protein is CASAKREFSNQPQHF.

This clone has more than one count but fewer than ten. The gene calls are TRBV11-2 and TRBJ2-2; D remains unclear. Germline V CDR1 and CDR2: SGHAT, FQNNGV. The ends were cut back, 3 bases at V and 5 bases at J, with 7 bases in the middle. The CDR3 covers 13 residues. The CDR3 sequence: CASSLGFTGELFF. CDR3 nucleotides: TGTGCCAGCAGCTTGGGCTTTACCGGGGAGCTGTTTTTT.

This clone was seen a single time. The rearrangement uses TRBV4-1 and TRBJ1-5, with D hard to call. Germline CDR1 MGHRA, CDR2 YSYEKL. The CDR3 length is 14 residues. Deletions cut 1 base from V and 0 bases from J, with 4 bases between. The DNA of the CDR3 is TGCGCCAGCAGCCAAGTTTATAGCAATCAGCCCCAGCATTTT. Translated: CASSQVYSNQPQHF.

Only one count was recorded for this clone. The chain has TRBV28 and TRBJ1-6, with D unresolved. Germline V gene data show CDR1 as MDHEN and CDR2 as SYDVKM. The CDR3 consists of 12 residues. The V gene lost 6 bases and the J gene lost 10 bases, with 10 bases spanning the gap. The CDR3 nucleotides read TGTGCCAGCAGAGACGCGGGGTCACCCCTCCACTTT. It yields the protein CASRDAGSPLHF.

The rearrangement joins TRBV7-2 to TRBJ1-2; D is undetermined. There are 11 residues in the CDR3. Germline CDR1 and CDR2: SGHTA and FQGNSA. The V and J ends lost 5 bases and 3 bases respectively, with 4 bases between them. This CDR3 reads CASSLDYGYTF. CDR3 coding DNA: TGTGCCAGCAGCCTTGACTATGGCTACACCTTC.

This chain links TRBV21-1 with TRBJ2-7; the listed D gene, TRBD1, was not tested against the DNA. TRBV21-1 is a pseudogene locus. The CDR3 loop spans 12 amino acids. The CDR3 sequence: CASWGSSYEQYF. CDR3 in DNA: TGTGCCAGCTGGGGCAGCTCCTACGAGCAGTACTTC.

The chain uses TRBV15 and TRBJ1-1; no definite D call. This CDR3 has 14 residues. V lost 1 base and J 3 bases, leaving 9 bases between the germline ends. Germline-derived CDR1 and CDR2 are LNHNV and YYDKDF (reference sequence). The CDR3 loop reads CATSRGGRYTEAFF. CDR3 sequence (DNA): TGTGCCACCAGCAGAGGTGGCAGGTACACTGAAGCTTTCTTT. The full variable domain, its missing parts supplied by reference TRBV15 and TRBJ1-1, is DAMVIQNPRYQVTQFGKPVTLSCSQTLNHNVMYWYQQKSSQAPKLLFHYYDKDFNNEADTPDNFQSRRPNTSFCFLDIRSPGLGDTAMYLCATSRGGRYTEAFFGQGTRLTVV.

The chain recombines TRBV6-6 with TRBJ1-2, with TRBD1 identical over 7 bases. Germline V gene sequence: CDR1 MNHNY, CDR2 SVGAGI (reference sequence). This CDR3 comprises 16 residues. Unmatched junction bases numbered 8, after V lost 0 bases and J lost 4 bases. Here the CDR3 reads CASSYSPQGEGYGYTF. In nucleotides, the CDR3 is TGTGCCAGCAGTTACTCTCCGCAGGGGGAAGGCTATGGCTACACCTTC.

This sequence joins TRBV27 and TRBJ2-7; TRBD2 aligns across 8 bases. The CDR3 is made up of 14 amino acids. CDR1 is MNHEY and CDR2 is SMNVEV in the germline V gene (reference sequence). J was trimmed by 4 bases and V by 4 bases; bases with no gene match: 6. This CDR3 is CASSSSSGTYEQYF. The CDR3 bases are TGTGCCAGCAGTTCGAGTAGCGGGACTTACGAGCAGTACTTC.

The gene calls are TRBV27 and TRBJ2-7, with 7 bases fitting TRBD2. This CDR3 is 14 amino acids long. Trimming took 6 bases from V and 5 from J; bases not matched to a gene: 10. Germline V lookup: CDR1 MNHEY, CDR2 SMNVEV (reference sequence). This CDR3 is CASSGEGPIDEQYF. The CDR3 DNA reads TGTGCCAGCAGCGGGGAGGGCCCTATCGACGAGCAGTACTTC.

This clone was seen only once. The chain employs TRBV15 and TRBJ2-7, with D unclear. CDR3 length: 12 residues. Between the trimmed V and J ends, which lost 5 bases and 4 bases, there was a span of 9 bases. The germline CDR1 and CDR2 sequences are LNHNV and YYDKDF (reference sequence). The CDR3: CATSFERYEQYF. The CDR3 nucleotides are TGTGCCACCAGCTTCGAGAGGTACGAGCAGTACTTC. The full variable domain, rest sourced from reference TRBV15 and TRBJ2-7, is DAMVIQNPRYQVTQFGKPVTLSCSQTLNHNVMYWYQQKSSQAPKLLFHYYDKDFNNEADTPDNFQSRRPNTSFCFLDIRSPGLGDTAMYLCATSFERYEQYFGPGTRLTVT.

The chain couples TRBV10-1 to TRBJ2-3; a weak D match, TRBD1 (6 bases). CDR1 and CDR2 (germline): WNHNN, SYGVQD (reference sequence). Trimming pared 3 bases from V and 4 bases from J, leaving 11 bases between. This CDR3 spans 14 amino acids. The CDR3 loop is CASSEQGSSDTQYF. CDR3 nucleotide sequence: TGCGCCAGCAGTGAACAGGGTTCATCAGATACGCAGTATTTT.

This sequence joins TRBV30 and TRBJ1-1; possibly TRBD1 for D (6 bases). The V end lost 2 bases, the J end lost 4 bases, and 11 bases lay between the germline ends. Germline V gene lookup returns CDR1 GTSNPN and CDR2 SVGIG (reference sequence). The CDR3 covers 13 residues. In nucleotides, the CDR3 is TGTGCCTGGAGTACACAGGGTGTCACTGAAGCTTTCTTT. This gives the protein CAWSTQGVTEAFF.

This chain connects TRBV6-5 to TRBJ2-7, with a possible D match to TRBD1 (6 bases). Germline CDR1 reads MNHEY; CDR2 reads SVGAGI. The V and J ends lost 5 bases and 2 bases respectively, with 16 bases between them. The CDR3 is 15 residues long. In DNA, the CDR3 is TGTGCCAGCAGTCAGGACTGGACAGTAGCCTACGAGCAGTACTTC. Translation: CASSQDWTVAYEQYF.

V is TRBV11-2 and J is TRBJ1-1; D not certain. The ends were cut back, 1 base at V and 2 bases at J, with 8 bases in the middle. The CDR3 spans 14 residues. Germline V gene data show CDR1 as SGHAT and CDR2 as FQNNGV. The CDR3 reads CASSLGRSNTEAFF. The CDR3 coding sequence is TGTGCCAGCAGCTTAGGACGGAGCAACACTGAAGCTTTCTTT.

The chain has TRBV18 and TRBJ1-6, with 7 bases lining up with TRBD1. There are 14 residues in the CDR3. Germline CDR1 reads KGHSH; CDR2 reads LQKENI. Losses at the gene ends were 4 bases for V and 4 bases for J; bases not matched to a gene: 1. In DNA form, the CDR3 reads TGTGCCAGCTCACGGGACAGATATAATTCACCCCTCCACTTT. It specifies CASSRDRYNSPLHF.

For the CDR3, the DNA is TGTGCCAGCAGCTTTGACGGTGGGGGGGAAGGCTACACCTTC. Protein: CASSFDGGGEGYTF. This chain joins TRBV27 and TRBJ1-2; D is perhaps TRBD1 (5 bases). Trimming shortened V by 6 bases and J by 8 bases, and 19 bases separated the two germline ends. The germline gives CDR1 MNHEY, CDR2 SMNVEV (reference sequence). This CDR3 has 14 amino acids.

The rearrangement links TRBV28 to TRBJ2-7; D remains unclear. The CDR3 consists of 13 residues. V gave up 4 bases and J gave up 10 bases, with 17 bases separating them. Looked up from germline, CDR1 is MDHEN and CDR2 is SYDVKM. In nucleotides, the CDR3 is TGTGCCAGCAGTTCCCAACCCCGGATCTCACAGTACTTC. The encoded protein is CASSSQPRISQYF.

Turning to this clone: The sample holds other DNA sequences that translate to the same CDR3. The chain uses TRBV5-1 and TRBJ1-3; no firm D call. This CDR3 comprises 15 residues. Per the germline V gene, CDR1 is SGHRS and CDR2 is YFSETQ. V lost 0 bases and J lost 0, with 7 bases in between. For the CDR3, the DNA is TGCGCCAGCAGCTTGGTGGGGAGCTCTGGAAACACCATATATTTT. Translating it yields CASSLVGSSGNTIYF.

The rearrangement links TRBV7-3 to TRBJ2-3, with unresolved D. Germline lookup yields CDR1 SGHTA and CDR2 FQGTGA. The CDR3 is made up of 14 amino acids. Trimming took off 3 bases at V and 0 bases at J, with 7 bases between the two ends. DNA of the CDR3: TGTGCCAGCAGCTTCGGGCAAAGCACAGATACGCAGTATTTT. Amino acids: CASSFGQSTDTQYF.